What follows are 21 T cell receptor beta chains derived from one specimen sequenced in a study of post-analysis software for immune sequencing data. Their antigens are not known. Included in the TCR beta cDNA libraries were unique molecular identifiers. TCRdb re-derived calls from the PCR reads in MiXCR, one entry per CDR3 protein. The table includes about 460,000 distinct CDR3 sequences, 45% detected once. Study results and limitations: Roughly 5 TRBV segments, TRBV5-6, TRBV5-1 and TRBV20-1 among them, were found more frequent in patients than controls.

The material sequenced was blood. These receptors were taken from a girl aged 5 to 17 with multiple sclerosis.

This clonotype turned up a few times. This sequence joins TRBV5-1 and TRBJ2-5, with TRBD2 identical over 11 bases. Germline assignment: CDR1 SGHRS and CDR2 YFSETQ. The CDR3 runs 17 residues. J lost 5 bases, V lost 4 bases, and 13 bases had no gene match. CDR3 loop: CASSQGLAVKVWETQYF. The CDR3 bases are TGCGCCAGCAGCCAGGGACTAGCGGTGAAAGTTTGGGAGACCCAGTACTTC.

In its sample, this clonotype was seen a few times. The chain joins TRBV29-1 to TRBJ1-4; weak D call: TRBD1 (5 bases). Between the trimmed V and J ends, which lost 6 bases and 8 bases, there was a span of 13 bases. CDR3 size: 12 residues. Germline loops: CDR1 SQVTM, CDR2 ANQGSEA. As DNA, the CDR3 is TGCAGCGTCAGGGTGGAGGACGAAAAACTGTTTTTT. Its translation is CSVRVEDEKLFF.

The chain employs TRBV3-1 and TRBJ2-7; 7 bases are shared with TRBD1. Judging by the DNA end, TRBJ2-5 fits better; the J call may be wrong. Germline-derived CDR1 and CDR2 are LGHDT and YNNKEL (reference sequence). The CDR3 has 13 amino acids. CDR3 in amino acids: CASRRTGEETQYF. The CDR3 bases are TGTGCCAGCAGAAGAACAGGGGAAGAGACCCAGTACTTC.

This chain uses TRBV20-1 with TRBJ2-7; D is ambiguous. The germline gives CDR1 DFQATT, CDR2 SNEGSKA (reference sequence). The ends were cut back, 2 bases at V and 5 bases at J, with 10 bases in the middle. This CDR3 has 12 amino acids. The DNA for the CDR3 is TGCAGTGCTAGAAATGACCGAGACGAGCAGTACTTC. Its translation: CSARNDRDEQYF.

This clonotype was detected only a few times. This chain connects TRBV20-1 to TRBJ2-5, with no clear D. This CDR3 comprises 11 residues. The germline V gene encodes CDR1 DFQATT and CDR2 SNEGSKA (reference sequence). V lost 3 bases and J 5 bases, leaving 7 bases between the germline ends. The CDR3 is CSASEGETQYF. The CDR3, as DNA: TGCAGTGCTAGTGAAGGGGAGACCCAGTACTTC.

This clonotype was seen only a few times. The chain uses TRBV27 and TRBJ2-1, with D possibly TRBD2 on 5 matching bases. CDR1 is MNHEY and CDR2 is SMNVEV in the germline V gene (reference sequence). V was pared by 2 bases and J by 9 bases, with 11 bases between. The CDR3 contains 13 residues. The DNA for the CDR3 is TGTGCCAGCAGTTTACCAGGACTGCTTGAGCAGTTCTTC. Translating gives CASSLPGLLEQFF.

A few counts support this clonotype. The V gene is TRBV9, the J gene TRBJ2-7; D possibly corresponds to TRBD2 (6 bases). V dropped 0 bases and J dropped 3 bases, with 13 bases sitting between them. There are 15 residues in the CDR3. From germline, CDR1 is SGDLS and CDR2 YYNGEE. In DNA, the CDR3 is TGTGCCAGCAGCGTAGTCGCGGGGACCAACTACGAGCAGTACTTC. The encoded protein is CASSVVAGTNYEQYF.

The chain combines TRBV5-1 with TRBJ2-7, with 10 bases fitting TRBD1. Germline V CDR1 and CDR2: SGHRS, YFSETQ. The V and J ends lost 7 bases and 2 bases, in that order; junction bases with no gene match: 6. The CDR3 runs 14 residues. The CDR3 reads CASQSGTGAYEQYF. CDR3 nucleotide sequence: TGCGCCAGCCAGTCCGGGACAGGGGCCTACGAGCAGTACTTC.

This chain links TRBV7-8 with TRBJ2-3, with D possibly TRBD1 on 6 matching bases. The CDR3 is made up of 15 amino acids. Germline values: CDR1 SGHVS, CDR2 FQNEAQ. Trimming removed 0 bases at V and 2 bases at J, with 9 bases between. The CDR3 DNA is TGTGCCAGCAGCTTAGCTGGGGGCTTCACAGATACGCAGTATTTT. Encoded protein: CASSLAGGFTDTQYF.

This chain joins TRBV29-1 and TRBJ2-7; no definite D call. The germline V and J ends were trimmed by 4 bases and 6 bases, with 13 bases remaining between them. The CDR3 consists of 12 residues. Germline V gene sequence: CDR1 SQVTM, CDR2 ANQGSEA. CDR3 amino acids: CSVGPRLAEQYF. DNA for the CDR3: TGCAGCGTTGGGCCCCGTTTGGCCGAGCAGTACTTC.

This chain connects TRBV3-1 to TRBJ2-5, with D maybe TRBD2 (5 bases). V dropped 6 bases and J dropped 11 bases, with 28 bases sitting between them. The CDR3 covers 16 residues. Germline CDR1 reads LGHDT; CDR2 reads YNNKEL (reference sequence). The CDR3 sequence is CASSSRWFRGGNEQYF. In nucleotides, the CDR3 is TGTGCCAGCAGTTCACGGTGGTTTCGGGGTGGCAATGAGCAGTACTTC.

This chain links TRBV28 with TRBJ2-5, with TRBD2 identical over 10 bases. CDR1 MDHEN and CDR2 SYDVKM come from the germline V gene. The V gene end was trimmed by 3 bases and the J gene end by 1 base; junction bases not matched to a gene: 5. The CDR3 sequence is 16 residues long. CDR3 DNA sequence: TGTGCCAGCAGTTTCCGAGCGGGAGGGATCCAAGAGACCCAGTACTTC. Amino acid sequence: CASSFRAGGIQETQYF.

This chain links TRBV10-3 with TRBJ2-2; D is possibly TRBD1 or TRBD2 (6 bases each). Germline values: CDR1 ENHRY, CDR2 SYGVKD. CDR3 size: 13 residues. V lost 10 bases and J 1 base, leaving 10 bases between the germline ends. This chain's CDR3 is CANAGQNTGELFF. The CDR3 coding sequence is TGTGCCAACGCGGGACAGAACACCGGGGAGCTGTTTTTT.

Written as DNA, the CDR3 is TGTGCCACCAGCGGTGGGGACAGGCCGCCCTCTGGGGCCAACGTCCTGACTTTC. It encodes CATSGGDRPPSGANVLTF. J is TRBJ2-6 and V is TRBV15; TRBD1 matches at 8 bases. Germline V gene lookup returns CDR1 LNHNV and CDR2 YYDKDF (reference sequence). This CDR3 has 18 amino acids. With V trimmed by 5 bases and J by 0 bases, 9 bases remained unmatched.

This clonotype was counted a single time. The rearrangement links TRBV2 to TRBJ2-3; 12 positions match TRBD2. V was clipped by 8 bases and J by 3 bases; unmatched bases: 3. Germline V gene lookup returns CDR1 SNHLY and CDR2 FYNNEI. The CDR3 extends over 14 amino acids. The CDR3 loop is CASAGLAGTDTQYF. CDR3 sequence (DNA): TGTGCCAGCGCCGGACTAGCGGGGACAGATACGCAGTATTTT.

V is TRBV2 and J is TRBJ2-1; TRBD1 agrees at 9 bases. This CDR3 has 16 amino acids. Per the germline V gene, CDR1 is SNHLY and CDR2 is FYNNEI. J lost 2 bases, V lost 6 bases, and 8 bases had no gene match. CDR3 protein: CASRPGQGRPYNEQFF. In DNA form, the CDR3 reads TGTGCCAGCAGGCCGGGACAGGGACGCCCCTACAATGAGCAGTTCTTC.

The chain links TRBV28 to TRBJ2-5, with 13 bases that match TRBD2. The J call may be in error: the DNA end matches TRBJ2-7 better. CDR1 and CDR2 from the germline V gene are MDHEN and SYDVKM. The CDR3 has 17 residues. The DNA for the CDR3 is TGTGCCAGCAGTTTCCGGACTAGCGGGAGCTTCCTCTACGAGCAGTACTTC. This translates into CASSFRTSGSFLYEQYF.

This clonotype was seen a handful of times. The chain employs TRBV6-1 and TRBJ1-2; D not certain. CDR1 and CDR2 (germline): MNHNS, SASEGT. The germline V and J ends were trimmed by 6 bases and 4 bases, with 12 bases remaining between them. The CDR3 covers 13 residues. The CDR3 nucleotides read TGTGCCAGCAGGAATACAGCCCCCTATGGCTACACCTTC. Residues: CASRNTAPYGYTF.

This clonotype was picked up a small number of times. This chain joins TRBV4-1 and TRBJ1-4; a possible D gene is TRBD1 (6 bases). This CDR3 spans 15 amino acids. V dropped 4 bases and J dropped 5 bases, with 14 bases sitting between them. Germline V gives CDR1 MGHRA, CDR2 YSYEKL. CDR3 DNA sequence: TGCGCCAGCAGCCTGACAGCGAGGGGGAATGAAAAACTGTTTTTT. Translation gives CASSLTARGNEKLFF.

The rearrangement joins TRBV6-1 to TRBJ1-5; D uncertain. Trimming took off 6 bases at V and 5 bases at J, with 5 bases between the two ends. CDR1 MNHNS and CDR2 SASEGT come from the germline V gene. The CDR3 has 11 amino acids. In DNA form, the CDR3 reads TGTGCCAGCAGGCGAGATCAGCCCCAGCATTTT. It encodes CASRRDQPQHF.

The rearrangement links TRBV5-1 to TRBJ1-2, with no clear D. The germline V and J ends were trimmed by 3 bases and 8 bases, with 11 bases remaining between them. Germline loops: CDR1 SGHRS, CDR2 YFSETQ. The CDR3 consists of 12 residues. CDR3 nucleotide sequence: TGCGCCAGCAGCTCGGCAGGATTAGGCTACACCTTC. Translation gives CASSSAGLGYTF.